Below, 9 T cell receptor beta chains from the same sample are listed, as sequenced in a study of T cells in Graves' hyperthyroidism and ophthalmopathy. TCR beta CDR3 region amplification was performed from RNA transcripts. First-round RT-PCR targeting the TCR CDR3 was performed with the HTBI primer set. TCRdb re-analysed the multiplex PCR reads in MiXCR, keeping a single row per CDR3 protein. This table has 300,000 to 500,000 distinct CDR3 sequences, approximately 15% appearing once. The specimen was blood. The receptor source for this set is a woman aged 25 to 39 with Graves' hyperthyroidism.

This clonotype has a count of ten or more. The gene calls are TRBV6-1 and TRBJ2-2, with a possible D match to TRBD1 (6 bases). The CDR3 sequence is 14 residues long. The germline V gene encodes CDR1 MNHNS and CDR2 SASEGT. Deletions cut 6 bases from V and 5 bases from J, with 13 bases between. CDR3 loop: CASRKLGGTGELFF. The DNA of the CDR3 is TGTGCCAGCAGAAAACTAGGGGGTACCGGGGAGCTGTTTTTT.

The table lists this clonotype with many counts. The rearrangement links TRBV25-1 to TRBJ2-3; D call uncertain. The germline CDR1 and CDR2 sequences are MGHDK and SYGVNS. With 8 bases removed from V and 0 bases from J, the gap between germline ends came to 12 bases. The CDR3 runs to 14 residues. As DNA, the CDR3 is TGTGCCAGCCCGGTGCGGTCTAGCACAGATACGCAGTATTTT. This encodes CASPVRSSTDTQYF.

This clonotype was detected only a few times. The V gene is TRBV3-1, the J gene TRBJ2-7; either TRBD1 or TRBD2 may supply D (5 bases each). Per the germline V gene, CDR1 is LGHDT and CDR2 is YNNKEL (reference sequence). The CDR3 totals 14 residues. Trimming shortened V by 4 bases and J by 5 bases, and 15 bases separated the two germline ends. CDR3 sequence: CASSRDRSGDEQYF. The CDR3 DNA follows: TGTGCCAGCAGCCGGGACCGTTCCGGGGACGAGCAGTACTTC.

The rearrangement joins TRBV6-9 to TRBJ1-5; D is perhaps TRBD1 (6 bases). The germline gives CDR1 MNHGY, CDR2 SVAAGI. The V end was cut by 0 bases, the J end by 5 bases, with 8 bases between. There are 14 residues in the CDR3. The DNA of the CDR3 is TGTGCCAGCAGTTATTCAGGGGGTTATCAGCCCCAGCATTTT. This gives the protein CASSYSGGYQPQHF.

At least ten counts were recorded for this clonotype. This sequence joins TRBV6-2 or TRBV6-3 and TRBJ2-7, with 9 bases lining up with TRBD2. Trimming cost V 7 bases and J 3 bases; bases outside gene matches: 10. Germline V lookup: CDR1 MNHEY, CDR2 SVGEGT. This CDR3 comprises 15 residues. The CDR3 bases are TGTGCCAGCACCCCCCGGACTAGCGCCCTCTACGAGCAGTACTTC. Amino acid sequence: CASTPRTSALYEQYF.

This clonotype was seen repeatedly, ten times or more. The CDR3: CASSVIQGDQPQHF. CDR3 DNA: TGTGCCAGCAGTGTAATACAGGGGGATCAGCCCCAGCATTTT. This chain joins TRBV2 and TRBJ1-5; 8 bases are shared with TRBD1. From germline, CDR1 is SNHLY and CDR2 FYNNEI. CDR3 length: 14 residues. Losses at the gene ends were 4 bases for V and 5 bases for J; bases not matched to a gene: 4.

The table lists this clonotype with a few counts. V gene TRBV20-1 combines with J gene TRBJ2-3; perhaps TRBD2 as D (5 bases). The CDR3 runs 14 residues. Germline V gives CDR1 DFQATT, CDR2 SNEGSKA (reference sequence). Trimming took 6 bases from V and 0 from J, leaving 13 bases between them. The DNA of the CDR3 is TGCAGTGCCCTAGAGGGAACTAGCACAGATACGCAGTATTTT. Its translation is CSALEGTSTDTQYF.

J is TRBJ2-5 and V is TRBV20-1; 8 bases match TRBD1. With 1 base clipped from V and 4 bases from J, the junction kept 8 bases outside the gene matches. Germline CDR1 DFQATT, CDR2 SNEGSKA (reference sequence). The CDR3 consists of 15 residues. The CDR3 DNA follows: TGCAGTGCTAGAGTCTCGGCAGGGGGCGCAGAGACCCAGTACTTC. Residues: CSARVSAGGAETQYF.

This clonotype was picked up many times. The rearrangement links TRBV24-1 to TRBJ2-3; D gene unclear. Trimming removed 5 bases from V and 6 bases from J, with 17 bases in between. Germline lookup yields CDR1 KGHDR and CDR2 SFDVKD. The CDR3 runs 15 residues. The CDR3 loop reads CATSAATSLRDTQYF. In DNA, the CDR3 is TGTGCCACCAGTGCAGCGACAAGTCTACGTGATACGCAGTATTTT.